The source of this T cell receptor (beta chain) is a study of T cells in Graves' hyperthyroidism and ophthalmopathy. Among the patients, aged 18 to 65, hyperthyroidism was newly diagnosed and had lasted under 2 months. Amplified TCR beta CDR3 regions came from RNA transcripts. Initially, a first-round RT-PCR of the TCR CDR3 employed the HTBI primer set. Via MiXCR, TCRdb re-called the multiplex PCR reads, giving one row per CDR3 protein. This table has about half a million distinct CDR3 sequences, less than 25% appearing once. This clonotype was seen only a few times. Germline values: CDR1 SGHRS, CDR2 YFSETQ. V gave up 0 bases and J gave up 9 bases, with 22 bases separating them. The CDR3 contains 16 residues.

This chain links TRBV5-1 with TRBJ2-7; TRBD1 is a possible D gene (5 bases). This TCR derives from a man aged 18 to 30 with Graves' hyperthyroidism. The source material was blood. The CDR3 protein is CASSLALGQGPFAQYF. CDR3 sequence (DNA): TGCGCCAGCAGCTTGGCGCTTGGTCAGGGCCCCTTCGCGCAGTACTTC.